What follows are 23 T cell receptor beta chains derived from one specimen sequenced in a study of T cell responses to AZD1222 COVID-19 vaccine. Clones were read by immunoSEQ multiplex PCR, and TCRdb kept only the in-frame ones, dropping some. The data contain approximately 130,000 clones, around 90% of them seen just once; the ten biggest clones take up roughly 4.2%. The specimen was peripheral blood, collected 28 days after the second dose of the MenACWY control vaccine. The receptors derive from an adult who received the MenACWY meningococcal vaccine as a control.

This chain links TRBV27 with TRBJ1-2; a possible D gene is TRBD1 (6 bases). Germline-derived CDR1 and CDR2 are MNHEY and SMNVEV (reference sequence). Trimming shortened V by 4 bases and J by 7 bases, and 16 bases separated the two germline ends. CDR3 size: 14 residues. The CDR3 nucleotides read TGTGCCAGCAGTTCAGCAAGACAGGCGGGTGGCTACACCTTC. It encodes CASSSARQAGGYTF.

The V and J genes are TRBV7-9 and TRBJ1-2; D is uncertain. CDR3 size: 13 residues. Germline V gives CDR1 SEHNR, CDR2 FQNEAQ (reference sequence). V lost 6 bases and J lost 4, with 12 bases in between. In nucleotides, the CDR3 is TGTGCCAGCAGTCGCGAGATAAGCTATGGCTACACCTTC. Amino acids: CASSREISYGYTF.

The chain couples TRBV27 to TRBJ1-1; D is ambiguous. V was cut by 6 bases and J by 4 bases, with 9 bases left in between. This CDR3 has 12 amino acids. Germline-derived CDR1 and CDR2 are MNHEY and SMNVEV (reference sequence). The CDR3 region has the DNA TGTGCCAGCAGGGGGAGCAGCACTGAAGCTTTCTTT. This translates into CASRGSSTEAFF.

This clone was counted only a few times. The chain has TRBV28 and TRBJ2-7; D is unresolved. CDR1 and CDR2 (germline): MDHEN, SYDVKM. This CDR3 comprises 11 residues. V shed 5 bases and J shed 3 bases, with 5 bases lying between them. The CDR3 protein is CASSTFYEQYF. In DNA form, the CDR3 reads TGTGCCAGCAGTACCTTCTACGAGCAGTACTTC.

This rearrangement joins TRBV30 to TRBJ2-7; 7 nucleotides align to TRBD1. Germline loops: CDR1 GTSNPN, CDR2 SVGIG (reference sequence). This CDR3 spans 13 amino acids. V lost 4 bases, J lost 3 bases, and 6 bases stayed unmatched. The CDR3 region has the DNA TGTGCCTGGAACCGGGACAGAAGCTACGAGCAGTACTTC. This gives the protein CAWNRDRSYEQYF.

Many counts were recorded for this clone. Distinct nucleotide sequences in the sample also encode this CDR3. The chain employs TRBV29-1 and TRBJ1-2, with 8 bases that match TRBD1. After removal of 7 bases from V and 8 bases from J, the junction contained 15 bases not matched to a gene. The CDR3 spans 14 residues. CDR1 is SQVTM, CDR2 ANQGSEA, per germline. The CDR3 reads CSAAGTGAPGGYTF. The CDR3 DNA sequence: TGCAGCGCAGCAGGGACAGGCGCGCCGGGGGGCTACACCTTC.

About this clone itself: The sample contains more than one DNA sequence encoding this CDR3. The rearrangement links TRBV24-1 to TRBJ2-3; 7 bases fit TRBD1. The germline V gene encodes CDR1 KGHDR and CDR2 SFDVKD. J was trimmed by 4 bases and V by 5 bases; bases with no gene match: 2. The CDR3 runs 13 residues. The CDR3 sequence: CATSGQGADTQYF. The CDR3 coding sequence is TGTGCCACCAGTGGGCAGGGGGCAGATACGCAGTATTTT.

The V gene is TRBV5-5, the J gene TRBJ1-6; TRBD1 matches 9 bases. Germline V gives CDR1 SGHKS, CDR2 YYEKEE (reference sequence). After removal of 1 base from V and 11 bases from J, the junction contained 10 bases not matched to a gene. This CDR3 contains 16 residues. CDR3 loop: CASSLLGQGGGPPLHF. The CDR3 DNA reads TGTGCCAGCAGCTTGTTGGGACAGGGTGGTGGTCCACCCCTCCACTTT. Using reference TRBV5-5 and TRBJ1-6 for the parts outside the CDR3, the full variable domain is DAGVTQSPTHLIKTRGQQVTLRCSPISGHKSVSWYQQVLGQGPQFIFQYYEKEERGRGNFPDRFSARQFPNYSSELNVNALLLGDSALYLCASSLLGQGGGPPLHFGNGTRLTVT.

DNA for the CDR3: TGCGCCAGCAGCCAATTTCTGATGAACACTGAAGCTTTCTTT. Protein sequence: CASSQFLMNTEAFF. The rearrangement uses TRBV4-3 and TRBJ1-1, with D hard to call. The length of the CDR3 is 14 residues. The germline CDR1 and CDR2 sequences are LGHNA and YSLEER. Trimming pared 2 bases from V and 0 bases from J, leaving 7 bases between.

The V gene is TRBV6-2 or TRBV6-3, the J gene TRBJ1-4; D is unresolved. Trimming stripped 4 bases from V and 8 bases from J, with 14 bases between. The CDR3 is made up of 14 amino acids. Germline CDR1 is MNHEY and CDR2 is SVGEGT. The chain's CDR3 is CASSSRTAREKLFF. CDR3 bases: TGTGCCAGCAGTTCCCGGACGGCCCGGGAAAAACTGTTTTTT.

This clone was recorded once. The rearrangement links TRBV7-9 to TRBJ1-1; 8 nucleotides line up with TRBD1. Germline V gene sequence: CDR1 SEHNR, CDR2 FQNEAQ (reference sequence). V lost 5 bases and J lost 5; bases outside the gene matches: 7. The CDR3 totals 14 residues. The CDR3 DNA reads as TGTGCCAGCAGCAAAGACAGGGGTAGTACTGAAGCTTTCTTT. Its translation: CASSKDRGSTEAFF.

This chain links TRBV19 with TRBJ1-5, with TRBD1 matching over 9 bases. This CDR3 is 15 amino acids long. CDR1 LNHDA and CDR2 SQIVND come from the germline V gene (reference sequence). The V and J ends lost 3 bases and 3 bases, in that order; junction bases with no gene match: 3. The CDR3 loop reads CASSIWTGDNQPQHF. The CDR3 nucleotides are TGTGCCAGTAGTATCTGGACAGGGGACAATCAGCCCCAGCATTTT.

This rearrangement joins TRBV7-9 to TRBJ2-5; TRBD2 matches at 9 bases. Trimming cost V 5 bases and J 5 bases; bases outside gene matches: 15. Germline-derived CDR1 and CDR2 are SEHNR and FQNEAQ (reference sequence). This CDR3 region has 17 residues. The CDR3 is CASSRTLAGAVLETQYF. CDR3 nucleotides: TGTGCCAGCAGCCGCACTTTAGCGGGAGCGGTGTTGGAGACCCAGTACTTC.

V usage is TRBV5-1 and J usage is TRBJ1-5, with no clear D. Germline-derived CDR1 and CDR2 are SGHRS and YFSETQ. CDR3 size: 14 residues. Trimming pared 4 bases from V and 5 bases from J, leaving 13 bases between. CDR3 sequence: CASSIGPSYQPQHF. CDR3 coding DNA: TGCGCCAGCAGCATAGGACCGAGTTATCAGCCCCAGCATTTT. Full variable domain (missing parts from reference TRBV5-1 and TRBJ1-5): KAGVTQTPRYLIKTRGQQVTLSCSPISGHRSVSWYQQTPGQGLQFLFEYFSETQRNKGNFPGRFSGRQFSNSRSEMNVSTLELGDSALYLCASSIGPSYQPQHFGDGTRLSIL.

The chain carries TRBV5-5 and TRBJ2-5; TRBD1 matches 7 bases. The V gene's germline CDR1 is SGHKS and CDR2 YYEKEE (reference sequence). This CDR3 contains 14 residues. The trim removed 4 bases at V and 5 bases at J, leaving 8 bases unmatched. CDR3 sequence: CASSEGAPRETQYF. CDR3 nucleotide sequence: TGTGCCAGCAGCGAGGGGGCCCCGAGGGAGACCCAGTACTTC.

The gene calls are TRBV19 and TRBJ1-5; D unresolved. Trimming left V 5 bases short and J 5 bases short, with 19 bases between. The CDR3 sequence is 16 residues long. Germline V gene lookup returns CDR1 LNHDA and CDR2 SQIVND (reference sequence). CDR3 sequence reads: CASSRTESLSHQPQHF. In DNA form, the CDR3 reads TGTGCCAGTAGTCGGACGGAAAGTCTAAGTCATCAGCCCCAGCATTTT.

V usage is TRBV30 and J usage is TRBJ1-1; the D gene is possibly TRBD1 (6 bases). The V gene lost 1 base and the J gene lost 0 bases, with 12 bases spanning the gap. Germline-derived CDR1 and CDR2 are GTSNPN and SVGIG (reference sequence). This CDR3 has 15 amino acids. The CDR3 bases are TGTGCCTGGAGTGGGACAGTTGTCATGAACACTGAAGCTTTCTTT. Translation: CAWSGTVVMNTEAFF.

V and J are TRBV2 and TRBJ2-5; 9 bases agree with TRBD2. CDR1 and CDR2 (germline): SNHLY, FYNNEI. The CDR3 is 13 amino acids. V gave up 7 bases and J gave up 4 bases; unmatched junction bases: 4. The CDR3 nucleotides read TGTGCCAGCACCCCACTAGCGGGAGAGACCCAGTACTTC. It encodes CASTPLAGETQYF. The variable domain in full, with the rest retrieved from reference TRBV2 and TRBJ2-5, is EPEVTQTPSHQVTQMGQEVILRCVPISNHLYFYWYRQILGQKVEFLVSFYNNEISEKSEIFDDQFSVERPDGSNFTLKIRSTKLEDSAMYFCASTPLAGETQYFGPGTRLLVL.

The rearrangement links TRBV6-5 to TRBJ2-1; 7 nucleotides match TRBD2. With 0 bases clipped from V and 6 bases from J, the junction kept 2 bases outside the gene matches. From germline, CDR1 is MNHEY and CDR2 SVGAGI. This CDR3 is 14 amino acids long. The chain's CDR3 is CASSYSGTTNEQFF. CDR3 nucleotides: TGTGCCAGCAGTTACTCGGGGACTACCAATGAGCAGTTCTTC.

The chain has TRBV2 and TRBJ1-6; possibly TRBD1 for D (6 bases). The CDR3 is 18 residues long. Looked up from germline, CDR1 is SNHLY and CDR2 is FYNNEI. V was trimmed by 4 bases and J by 9 bases, leaving 25 bases between them. The CDR3: CASSVAHTGLSVGSPLHF. As DNA, the CDR3 is TGTGCCAGCAGTGTCGCCCACACAGGGTTGTCCGTCGGTTCACCCCTCCACTTT.

The V and J genes are TRBV10-3 and TRBJ2-7, with D maybe TRBD2 (5 bases). The CDR3 extends over 12 amino acids. The V end was cut by 2 bases, the J end by 3 bases, with 5 bases between. Germline loops: CDR1 ENHRY, CDR2 SYGVKD. The CDR3 DNA reads TGTGCCATCAGTGAGACTAGCTACGAGCAGTACTTC. Translating gives CAISETSYEQYF.

V usage is TRBV7-2 and J usage is TRBJ2-3, with 7 bases identical to TRBD2. V lost 4 bases to trimming and J lost 0 bases; unmatched junction nucleotides: 7. CDR1 and CDR2 from the germline V gene are SGHTA and FQGNSA. The CDR3 length is 16 residues. As DNA, the CDR3 is TGTGCCAGCAGCTCCCGGCGGGGGTCTAGCACAGATACGCAGTATTTT. Its translation: CASSSRRGSSTDTQYF.

This clone appeared a single time. This sequence joins TRBV7-9 and TRBJ1-1; 8 positions agree with TRBD1. The germline V gene has CDR1 SEHNR and CDR2 FQNEAQ (reference sequence). V shed 2 bases and J 4 bases; nucleotides not matched to a gene: 6. The CDR3 has 15 amino acids. CDR3 nucleotide sequence: TGTGCCAGCAGCTTATCGGGACAGGCGGGCACTGAAGCTTTCTTT. It is translated as CASSLSGQAGTEAFF.